This T cell receptor beta chain emerged from a study of sequential checkpoint blockade in melanoma. Study-level information: Matched biopsies came pretreatment and at week 13 for approximately 21 patients. Findings and limits, study-wide: For nivolumab-first patients, baseline tumor clonality was associated with response.

Germline CDR1 and CDR2: KGHSH and LQKENI. The CDR3 is 14 residues long. V gave up 6 bases and J gave up 2 bases, with 14 bases separating them. Assay: immunoSEQ multiplex PCR; the TCRdb copy retains only in-frame clones and omits some. Among roughly 7,000 clones, 28% were seen once, and the ten largest hold around 20%. This clone was detected only a few times. Antigen unknown. Treatment of the sample: randomized to nivolumab then ipilimumab (arm A) or the reverse (arm B). Patients had received no earlier DNA-damaging chemotherapy. The V and J genes are TRBV18 and TRBJ2-7; perhaps TRBD1 as D (7 bases). This clonotype originated in a human donor with melanoma. Here the sequenced sample was tumor tissue (inferred from file names), taken from a patient given nivolumab and ipilimumab in sequence. CDR3 amino acids: CASSRDSTAYEQYF. CDR3 DNA sequence: TGTGCCAGCTCGCGGGACAGCACGGCCTACGAGCAGTACTTC. The variable domain in full, with the rest retrieved from reference TRBV18 and TRBJ2-7, is NAGVMQNPRHLVRRRGQEARLRCSPMKGHSHVYWYRQLPEEGLKFMVYLQKENIIDESGMPKERFSAEFPKEGPSILRIQQVVRGDSAAYFCASSRDSTAYEQYFGPGTRLTVT.